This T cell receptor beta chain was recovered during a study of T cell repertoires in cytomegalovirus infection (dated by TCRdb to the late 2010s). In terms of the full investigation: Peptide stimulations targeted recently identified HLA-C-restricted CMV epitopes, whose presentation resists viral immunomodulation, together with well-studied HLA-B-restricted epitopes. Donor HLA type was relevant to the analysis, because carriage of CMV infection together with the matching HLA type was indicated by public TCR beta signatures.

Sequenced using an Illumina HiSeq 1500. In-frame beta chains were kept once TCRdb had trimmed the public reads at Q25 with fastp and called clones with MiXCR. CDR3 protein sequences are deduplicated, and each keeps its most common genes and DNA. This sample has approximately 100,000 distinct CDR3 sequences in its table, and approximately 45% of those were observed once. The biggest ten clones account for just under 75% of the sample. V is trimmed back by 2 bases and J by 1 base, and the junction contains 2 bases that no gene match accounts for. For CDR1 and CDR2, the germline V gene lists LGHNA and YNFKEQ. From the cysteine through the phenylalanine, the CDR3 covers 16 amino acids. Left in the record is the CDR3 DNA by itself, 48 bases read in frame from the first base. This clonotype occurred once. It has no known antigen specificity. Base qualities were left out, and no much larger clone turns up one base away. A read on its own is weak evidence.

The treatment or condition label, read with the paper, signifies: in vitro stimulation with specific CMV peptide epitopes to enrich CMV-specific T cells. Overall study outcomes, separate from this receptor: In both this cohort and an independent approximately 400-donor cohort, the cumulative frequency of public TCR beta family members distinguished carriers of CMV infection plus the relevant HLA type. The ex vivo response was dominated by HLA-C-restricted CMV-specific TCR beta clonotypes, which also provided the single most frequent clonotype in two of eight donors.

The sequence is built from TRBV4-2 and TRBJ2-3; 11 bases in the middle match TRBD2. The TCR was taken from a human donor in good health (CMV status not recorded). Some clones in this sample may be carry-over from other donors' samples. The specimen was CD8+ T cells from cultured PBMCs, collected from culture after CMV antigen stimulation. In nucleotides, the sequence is TGTGCCAGCAGCCAACAACTAGCGGGGGGCACAGATACGCAGTATTTT. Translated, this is CASSQQLAGGTDTQYF.